The rows below give T cell receptor beta chains drawn from one sample of a study of OX40 agonist ivuxolimab in advanced cancers. The table came from immunoSEQ multiplex PCR; TCRdb's copy has only in-frame clones and leaves some out. This table holds approximately 48,000 clones, about 87% found once. This specimen consisted of CD4+ or CD8+ T cells sorted from blood, obtained in a trial of the OX40 agonist ivuxolimab. The receptors shown here come from an adult with an advanced solid tumor such as melanoma, head and neck, liver or kidney cancer. Each CDR3 is given with its conserved first and last residue. D genes are given only for firm matches. Clone size, where shown, is once, few, many, or a class for clones that have expanded.

clone size: -; J gene: TRBJ2-7; D gene: -; V gene: TRBV6-5; CDR3 DNA: TGTGCCAGCAGTTACGCAGCCTCCTACGAGCAGTACTTC; CDR3 protein: CASSYAASYEQYF
clone size: -; J gene: TRBJ2-7; D gene: -; V gene: TRBV7-7; CDR3 DNA: TGTGCCAGCAGCTTAGCGCCAGGTCCTTACGAGCAGTACTTC; CDR3 protein: CASSLAPGPYEQYF
clone size: few; J gene: TRBJ2-3; D gene: TRBD2; V gene: TRBV11-3; CDR3 DNA: TGTGCCAGCAGCTTAACCGCTAGCGGGGGGTACACAGATACGCAGTATTTT; CDR3 protein: CASSLTASGGYTDTQYF
clone size: -; J gene: TRBJ1-2; D gene: -; V gene: TRBV7-9; CDR3 DNA: TGTGCCAGCAGTGGGGTCGAACGGACGTCGTATGGCTACACCTTC; CDR3 protein: CASSGVERTSYGYTF
clone size: -; J gene: TRBJ1-6; D gene: -; V gene: TRBV7-3; CDR3 DNA: TGTGCCAGCAGCACAGCAGGTGGGCCTCCCCTCCACTTT; CDR3 protein: CASSTAGGPPLHF
clone size: -; J gene: TRBJ2-1; D gene: TRBD2; V gene: TRBV7-3; CDR3 DNA: TGTGCCAGCAGCACCCTTAGCGGGGGGGCGAGTGAGCAGTTCTTC; CDR3 protein: CASSTLSGGASEQFF
clone size: medium-sized; J gene: TRBJ1-1; D gene: -; V gene: TRBV7-9; CDR3 DNA: TGTGCCAGCAGCTTTTTCCCTGAAGCTTTCTTT; CDR3 protein: CASSFFPEAFF
clone size: -; J gene: TRBJ1-1; D gene: TRBD1; V gene: TRBV28; CDR3 DNA: TGTGCCAGCAGTCGGGGACAGGGCCCTGAAGCTTTCTTT; CDR3 protein: CASSRGQGPEAFF
clone size: few; J gene: TRBJ2-7; D gene: TRBD1; V gene: TRBV11-2; CDR3 DNA: TGTGCCAGCAGCGTCCCGGGACAGGGACACGAGCAGTACTTC; CDR3 protein: CASSVPGQGHEQYF
clone size: -; J gene: TRBJ2-7; D gene: -; V gene: TRBV5-4; CDR3 DNA: TGTGCCAGCAGCTTTGGAGGGGCCTACGAGCAGTACTTC; CDR3 protein: CASSFGGAYEQYF
clone size: -; J gene: TRBJ2-7; D gene: TRBD1; V gene: TRBV7-3; CDR3 DNA: TGTGCCAGCAGCTTTGGGGGGACAGGGCTTACGTACTTC; CDR3 protein: CASSFGGTGLTYF
clone size: -; J gene: TRBJ1-1; D gene: TRBD1; V gene: TRBV5-1; CDR3 DNA: TGCGCCAGCAGCATCCTACAGGGGCAGAACACTGAAGCTTTCTTT; CDR3 protein: CASSILQGQNTEAFF
clone size: -; J gene: TRBJ2-7; D gene: TRBD1; V gene: TRBV14; CDR3 DNA: TGTGCCAGCAGCCAACCGGGACAGGGTATTTATGAGCAGTACTTC; CDR3 protein: CASSQPGQGIYEQYF
clone size: once; J gene: TRBJ2-2; D gene: -; V gene: TRBV7-9; CDR3 DNA: TGTGCCAGCAGAAGACTCTCCCTATACACCGGGGAGCTGTTTTTT; CDR3 protein: CASRRLSLYTGELFF
clone size: -; J gene: TRBJ2-7; D gene: -; V gene: TRBV5-5; CDR3 DNA: TGTGCCAGCAAGGAGTCAGGGAGCTACGAGCAGTACTTC; CDR3 protein: CASKESGSYEQYF
clone size: once; J gene: TRBJ1-5; D gene: -; V gene: TRBV28; CDR3 DNA: TGTGCCAGCAGTTTATCTTCATACCTACGGGGGCCCCAGCCCCAGCATTTT; CDR3 protein: CASSLSSYLRGPQPQHF
clone size: few; J gene: TRBJ2-2; D gene: -; V gene: TRBV7-6; CDR3 DNA: TGTGCCAGCAGGGCAAGCAGCGCTTCCACCGGGGAGCTGTTTTTT; CDR3 protein: CASRASSASTGELFF
clone size: -; J gene: TRBJ1-2; D gene: -; V gene: TRBV7-3; CDR3 DNA: TGCGCCAGCAGCCAACCCAGGCTTAGATTCTGGGGCTACACCTTC; CDR3 protein: CASSQPRLRFWGYTF
clone size: medium-sized; J gene: TRBJ2-7; D gene: -; V gene: TRBV5-5; CDR3 DNA: TGTGCCAGCAGCTTTGCGACCACACTCTCCTACGAGCAGTACTTC; CDR3 protein: CASSFATTLSYEQYF
clone size: -; J gene: TRBJ1-5; D gene: -; V gene: TRBV4-3; CDR3 DNA: TGCGCCAGCAGCCAAGTGACGTGGAATCAGCCCCAGCATTTT; CDR3 protein: CASSQVTWNQPQHF
clone size: -; J gene: TRBJ2-7; D gene: -; V gene: TRBV7-9; CDR3 DNA: TGTGCCAGCAGCCCTCCTTTTTCCGAGCAGTACTTC; CDR3 protein: CASSPPFSEQYF
clone size: -; J gene: TRBJ1-2; D gene: -; V gene: TRBV6-4; CDR3 DNA: TGTGCCAGCAGTGACCGGGAGGGCTATGGCTACACCTTC; CDR3 protein: CASSDREGYGYTF
clone size: -; J gene: TRBJ1-1; D gene: TRBD1; V gene: TRBV27; CDR3 DNA: TGTGCCAGTTCGACAGGGGGAACTGAAGCTTTCTTT; CDR3 protein: CASSTGGTEAFF
clone size: few; J gene: TRBJ2-3; D gene: -; V gene: TRBV9; CDR3 DNA: TGTGCCAGCAGCGCCGACGGGTTCAAGGATACGCAGTATTTT; CDR3 protein: CASSADGFKDTQYF
clone size: -; J gene: TRBJ2-5; D gene: -; V gene: TRBV19; CDR3 DNA: TGTGCCAGTAGTATTTTTGTCCAAGAGACCCAGTACTTC; CDR3 protein: CASSIFVQETQYF
clone size: -; J gene: TRBJ2-1; D gene: TRBD1; V gene: TRBV12-5; CDR3 DNA: TGTGCTAGTGGTTTGGTAAGGCGGGACAGGGATGAGCAGTTCTTC; CDR3 protein: CASGLVRRDRDEQFF
clone size: -; J gene: TRBJ1-2; D gene: -; V gene: TRBV6-5; CDR3 DNA: TGTGCCAGCAGTTACTCAGGGGGGATGTATGGCTACACCTTC; CDR3 protein: CASSYSGGMYGYTF
clone size: -; J gene: TRBJ2-2; D gene: TRBD2; V gene: TRBV6-5; CDR3 DNA: TGTGCCAGCACCAACGGGAGGGAGGTCGCCGGGGAGCTGTTTTTT; CDR3 protein: CASTNGREVAGELFF
clone size: -; J gene: TRBJ1-2; D gene: TRBD1; V gene: TRBV25-1; CDR3 DNA: TGTGCCAGCAGTGGGACAGGACCTCCCTATGGCTACACCTTC; CDR3 protein: CASSGTGPPYGYTF
clone size: -; J gene: TRBJ1-3; D gene: -; V gene: TRBV18; CDR3 DNA: TGTGCCAGCTCACCAAGGATTACCGACGTGGCGACCCCGCCGGCTGGAAACACCATATATTTT; CDR3 protein: CASSPRITDVATPPAGNTIYF
clone size: -; J gene: TRBJ2-6; D gene: -; V gene: TRBV9; CDR3 DNA: TGTGCCAGCAGCGTAGACACAGTCTCTGGGGCCAACGTCCTGACTTTC; CDR3 protein: CASSVDTVSGANVLTF
clone size: -; J gene: TRBJ2-3; D gene: -; V gene: TRBV7-2; CDR3 DNA: TGTGCCAGCCGGCCCGGCGGCGGTCTGGTAGATACGCAGTATTTT; CDR3 protein: CASRPGGGLVDTQYF
clone size: -; J gene: TRBJ1-5; D gene: -; V gene: TRBV21-1; CDR3 DNA: TGTGCCAGCACCATACGGCCCTCTTATAGCAATCAGCCCCAGCATTTT; CDR3 protein: CASTIRPSYSNQPQHF
clone size: -; J gene: TRBJ2-1; D gene: TRBD1; V gene: TRBV5-1; CDR3 DNA: TGCGCCAGCAGTGGACTCCGGGACAGGGGGGTCAATGAGCAGTTCTTC; CDR3 protein: CASSGLRDRGVNEQFF
clone size: -; J gene: TRBJ2-7; D gene: TRBD2; V gene: TRBV29-1; CDR3 DNA: TGCAGCGTTGAATGGTTAGCGGGCGAGCAGTACTTC; CDR3 protein: CSVEWLAGEQYF
clone size: -; J gene: TRBJ1-5; D gene: -; V gene: TRBV10-3; CDR3 DNA: TGTGCCATCAGTGAATTTTGGGGGGGGAAAAAGCAGCCCCAGCATTTT; CDR3 protein: CAISEFWGGKKQPQHF
clone size: -; J gene: TRBJ1-2; D gene: -; V gene: TRBV7-8; CDR3 DNA: TGTGCCAGCAGCTTAGCGGGAAATGGCTACACCTTC; CDR3 protein: CASSLAGNGYTF
clone size: -; J gene: TRBJ1-1; D gene: -; V gene: TRBV6-1; CDR3 DNA: TGTGCCAGCAGGCAACAGGTCCTAGAAGCTTTCTTT; CDR3 protein: CASRQQVLEAFF
clone size: -; J gene: TRBJ1-5; D gene: TRBD1; V gene: TRBV5-1; CDR3 DNA: TGCGCCAGCAGCTTAGCAGGACAGGGCACTTGGCCCCAGCATTTT; CDR3 protein: CASSLAGQGTWPQHF
clone size: -; J gene: TRBJ2-5; D gene: -; V gene: TRBV9; CDR3 DNA: TGTGCCAGCAGCTCCCTGAGGGCCCAGGCGGCCCAGTACTTC; CDR3 protein: CASSSLRAQAAQYF
clone size: -; J gene: TRBJ2-3; D gene: TRBD2; V gene: TRBV7-2; CDR3 DNA: TGTGCCAGCACCCCGGGACTAGCGGGCTATACGCAGTATTTT; CDR3 protein: CASTPGLAGYTQYF
clone size: -; J gene: TRBJ2-3; D gene: -; V gene: TRBV4-3; CDR3 DNA: TGCGCCAGCAGCCAAGAGGTGGGGGCCCCAGATACGCAGTATTTT; CDR3 protein: CASSQEVGAPDTQYF
clone size: many; J gene: TRBJ1-2; D gene: TRBD1; V gene: TRBV4-3; CDR3 DNA: TGCGCCAGCAGCCAAGGGACAGGGATCGTAAACTATGGCTACACCTTC; CDR3 protein: CASSQGTGIVNYGYTF
clone size: -; J gene: TRBJ1-2; D gene: TRBD1; V gene: TRBV9; CDR3 DNA: TGTGCCAGCAGCGGTCACAGGGGGCAGATCTATGGCTACACCTTC; CDR3 protein: CASSGHRGQIYGYTF
clone size: -; J gene: TRBJ2-1; D gene: TRBD1; V gene: TRBV7-3; CDR3 DNA: TGTGCCAGCAGCTTACCCTCCGCAGGGGGCTATAACAATGAGCAGTTCTTC; CDR3 protein: CASSLPSAGGYNNEQFF
clone size: -; J gene: TRBJ1-2; D gene: -; V gene: TRBV6-1; CDR3 DNA: TGTGCCAGCAGTGTAGAGTACAACTATGGCTACACCTTC; CDR3 protein: CASSVEYNYGYTF
clone size: -; J gene: TRBJ2-1; D gene: TRBD1; V gene: TRBV4-2; CDR3 DNA: TGTGCCAGCAGCCAAATCAAACAGGGGCCCGGCAATGAGCAGTTCTTC; CDR3 protein: CASSQIKQGPGNEQFF
clone size: -; J gene: TRBJ2-7; D gene: TRBD1; V gene: TRBV4-3; CDR3 DNA: TGCGCCAGCAGCCGCTACGCCGGGACAGCTTACGAGCAGTACTTC; CDR3 protein: CASSRYAGTAYEQYF
clone size: few; J gene: TRBJ2-1; D gene: TRBD1; V gene: TRBV7-2; CDR3 DNA: TGTGCCAGCAGCTCTTCGACAGGGGGCCTTAATGAGCAGTTCTTC; CDR3 protein: CASSSSTGGLNEQFF
clone size: -; J gene: TRBJ2-7; D gene: -; V gene: TRBV7-9; CDR3 DNA: TGTGCCAGCAGCTTAGTGGTGCTTAACGAGCAGTACTTC; CDR3 protein: CASSLVVLNEQYF